The source of this T cell receptor (beta chain) is a study of blood T cells in healthy people across ages (dated by TCRdb to about 2015). About the full investigation: In model experiments, roughly one uniquely barcoded TCR beta cDNA molecule per two T cells was captured by template switching. Using the same blood draw, the study looked at two additional independent replicas of 1 million unique cDNA reads for two donors, one aged 18 to 29 and the other aged 80 or older. Donors of different ages were randomly distributed across sequencing lanes to avoid experimental bias. Age-related changes in TCR beta repertoire diversity were measured in the study by deep sequencing normalized with unique cDNA molecular identifiers. The donors were split into four age groups: young (average about 16 years), middle-aged (about 40), aged (62) and long-lived (under 90).

The library was generated by 5' RACE. The listed sequencing device is Illumina HiSeq 2500. The second PCR ran for roughly 7 to 12 cycles and used a J-beta primer mix along with a sample-barcoded 5' primer. Each TCR beta cDNA molecule received a unique molecular identifier from a template-switch 5' adaptor carrying 12 random nucleotides. Each sample yielded at least 2.5 million CDR3-containing paired-end reads. First-strand cDNA was synthesized from all RNA with the Mint cDNA synthesis kit, primed by a TRBC-specific oligonucleotide. Following uracil-DNA glycosylase treatment, a first 18-cycle PCR with universal primers M1SS and BC2_uni_R was performed on all cDNA. On the study's bioinformatics: For normalization, 1 million high-quality reads were randomly selected from each sample, with every read carrying a distinct molecular identifier. Instead of being binned into consensus sequences, reads with shared molecular identifiers were discarded. CDR3 identification, clonotype clustering and error correction used MiTCR with a Q25 quality threshold and the strictest error-elimination algorithm. A nonparametric unseen species model with Euler transformation was used to estimate lower-bound total TCR beta diversity. TCRdb redid the processing of the public reads, applying fastp at Q25 and MiXCR, and retained in-frame beta chains. Rows are combined by CDR3 protein, so each entry shows the most common genes and DNA. In this record, the V and J calls reflect TCRdb's handling and not the investigators' own analysis. Here the sample has about 1.4 million distinct CDR3 sequences; 45% to 70% occur a single time. Clones ranked in the top ten supply under 8.5% of the sample.

Comment on this clonotype: The clone's antigen remains unknown. Base quality data are lacking; no much larger clone is found one base away.

The research as a whole found: Observed TCR beta diversity per million T cells fell roughly linearly with age, and a significant reduction was already apparent by age roughly 40. There was a strong correlation between observed TCR beta diversity and the percentage of naive T cells measured by flow cytometry. Estimates of total diversity based on one million sequenced T cells were considered lower bounds and underestimates. Because profiling used bulk unsorted PBMCs, naive and antigen-experienced compartments could not be compared conclusively. Because donor CMV infection status was unknown, age-related changes in expanded clonotypes were potentially confounded. Compared with the aged group, the long-lived group had more naive CD4+ T cells, fewer expanded clones and increased TCR diversity, suggesting age selection.

The donors were roughly 39 Caucasian individuals from Russia, aged roughly 6 to 100 years, who were systemically healthy. About 9.8 milliliters of peripheral blood were drawn from each donor into EDTA-treated Vacutainer tubes. Ficoll-Paque density-gradient centrifugation was used to isolate PBMCs, with at least 7 million per sample. Total RNA was extracted from PBMCs with Trizol reagent, with at least 5 micrograms obtained per sample. For every donor, flow cytometry on a PBMC aliquot measured the percentage of naive CD45RAhigh/CD27high T cells. The CDR3 covers 14 residues, taking in both the cysteine and the phenylalanine. Only the CDR3 region is kept as DNA, spanning 42 bases read in frame from base 1. V is reduced by 4 bases and J by 2 bases, leaving a spacing of 10 bases between them. The germline V gene sets CDR1 to SGHTA and CDR2 to FQGNSA.

This receptor was taken from a man between 18 and 35 years old in good health. The V and J genes are TRBV7-2 and TRBJ2-3; the D gene is possibly TRBD1, with 5 bases matching. Input material: blood. The CDR3 sequence is CASSSGMDTDTQYF. In nucleotides, the sequence is TGTGCCAGCAGCTCAGGGATGGACACAGATACGCAGTATTTT. Supplemented by the reference TRBV7-2 and TRBJ2-3 proteins around the CDR3, the complete variable domain is GAGVSQSPSNKVTEKGKDVELRCDPISGHTALYWYRQSLGQGLEFLIYFQGNSAPDKSGLPSDRFSAERTGGSVSTLTIQRTQQEDSAVYLCASSSGMDTDTQYFGPGTRLTVL.